This T cell receptor (beta chain) appears in the sequencing data of a study of blood T cells in healthy people across ages. Study summary: Template-switching capture recovered about one barcoded beta molecule per two T cells.

Together with a sample-barcoded 5' primer, a J-beta primer mix was included in a second PCR lasting about 7 to 12 cycles. TCRdb itself ran the 5' RACE reads through MiXCR, one entry per CDR3 protein. This table has over 1,500,000 distinct CDR3 sequences, about 39% appearing once. The CDR3 sequence is 14 residues long. Deletions cut 8 bases from V and 2 bases from J, with 15 bases between. The chain is built from TRBV12-3 or TRBV12-4 and TRBJ1-1; no reliable D call. The TCR was taken from a human donor in good health. Sequencing used blood. CDR3 sequence (DNA): TGTGCCAGCCTACTCGCAGGTACCAACACTGAAGCTTTCTTT. It yields the protein CASLLAGTNTEAFF.